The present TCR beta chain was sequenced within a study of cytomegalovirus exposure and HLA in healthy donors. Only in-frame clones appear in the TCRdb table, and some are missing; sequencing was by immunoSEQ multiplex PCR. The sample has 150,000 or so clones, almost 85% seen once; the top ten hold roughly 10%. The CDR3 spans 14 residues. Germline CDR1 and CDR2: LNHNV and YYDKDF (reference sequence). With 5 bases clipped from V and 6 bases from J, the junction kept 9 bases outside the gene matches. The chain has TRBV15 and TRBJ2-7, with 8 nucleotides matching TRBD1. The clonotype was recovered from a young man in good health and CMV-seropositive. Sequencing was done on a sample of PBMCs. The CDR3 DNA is TGTGCCACCAGCCATCCGGACAGGGCCGGCGAGCAGTACTTC. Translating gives CATSHPDRAGEQYF. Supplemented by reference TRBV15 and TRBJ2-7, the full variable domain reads DAMVIQNPRYQVTQFGKPVTLSCSQTLNHNVMYWYQQKSSQAPKLLFHYYDKDFNNEADTPDNFQSRRPNTSFCFLDIRSPGLGDTAMYLCATSHPDRAGEQYFGPGTRLTVT.